These T cell receptor beta chains were read from a single sample in a study of T cell repertoires in cytomegalovirus infection. Each CDR3 protein gets one entry after TCRdb re-called the reads with MiXCR. The table lists 350,000 to 550,000 distinct CDR3 sequences, roughly 30% of them singletons, with approximately 13% in the top ten. Sequencing was done on a sample of PBMCs. The receptors were sampled from a human donor in good health (CMV status not recorded). Some clones in this sample may be carry-over from other donors' samples. Both conserved end residues are part of each CDR3. D genes are given only for firm matches. Clone size is not always given. Where it is, it says once, few, many or a class for expanded clones.

clone_size j_call cdr3_length d_call v_call cdr3_nt cdr3_aa
. TRBJ1-2 12 . TRBV28 TGTGCCAGCAGTTGGACAAGCTATGGCTACACCTTC CASSWTSYGYTF
few TRBJ2-5 20 TRBD2 TRBV7-9 TGTGCCAGCAGCTTCCCCACTACCAAGACTAGCGGGGGGCCGAGAGAGACCCAGTACTTC CASSFPTTKTSGGPRETQYF
few TRBJ1-2 16 . TRBV7-2 TGTGCCAGCAGCTTAGAGGGCGGGATCAAGGGCTATGGCTACACCTTC CASSLEGGIKGYGYTF
few TRBJ2-2 15 . TRBV29-1 TGCAGCGCCCTCACGTCGGCTACCTACACCGGGGAGCTGTTTTTT CSALTSATYTGELFF
. TRBJ2-2 13 . TRBV4-1 TGCGCCAGCAGTACGGAACTCACCGGGGAGCTGTTTTTT CASSTELTGELFF
. TRBJ2-5 15 TRBD1 TRBV20-1 TGCAGTGCTAGAGATCGACAGGGAGTACGGGAGACCCAGTACTTC CSARDRQGVRETQYF
few TRBJ2-2 16 TRBD2 TRBV7-2 TGTGCCAGCAGCTCAAAGGGACTAGCGAACACCGGGGAGCTGTTTTTT CASSSKGLANTGELFF
few TRBJ2-1 17 TRBD2 TRBV5-4 TGTGCCAGCAGCTACCATCGCAGCGGGGGAATGTGGAATGAGCAGTTCTTC CASSYHRSGGMWNEQFF
. TRBJ2-6 19 . TRBV19 TGTGTCAGTAAGGGCGGAACGGGACATAACAACTCTGGGGCCAACGTCCTGACTTTC CVSKGGTGHNNSGANVLTF
. TRBJ2-1 13 . TRBV5-5 TGTGCCAGCAGCTTGGGGATTGGAAATGAGCAGTTCTTC CASSLGIGNEQFF
. TRBJ2-2 14 TRBD1 TRBV19 TGTGCCAGTAGAACAGGGGGCGCCGGCGGGGAGCTGTTTTTT CASRTGGAGGELFF
few TRBJ2-2 15 TRBD1 TRBV28 TGTGCCAGCAGACCGGGACAGGGGCAGACCGGGGAGCTGTTTTTT CASRPGQGQTGELFF
few TRBJ1-5 14 TRBD1 TRBV6-1 TGTGCCAGCAGGGGACAGGGTCTGAACCAGCCCCAGCATTTT CASRGQGLNQPQHF
many TRBJ1-2 14 . TRBV7-2 TGTGCCAGCAGCTTAGAGGTCCAGCGGATGAGCTACACCTTC CASSLEVQRMSYTF
. TRBJ2-1 18 TRBD2 TRBV11-2 TGTGCCAGCAGCTCACTAAGCCCACTAGCGGGGGGTCTTAATGAGCAGTTCTTC CASSSLSPLAGGLNEQFF
few TRBJ1-3 15 . TRBV7-2 TGTGCCAGCAGCTTAGGCTGGATCTCTGGAAACACCATATATTTT CASSLGWISGNTIYF
few TRBJ2-1 14 . TRBV7-9 TGTGCCAGCAGCCCTGATTTGGGGATCGATGAGCAGTTCTTC CASSPDLGIDEQFF
few TRBJ2-4 15 TRBD1 TRBV29-1 TGCAGCGTCCCAGACAGGGAAGGTGCCAAAAACATTCAGTACTTC CSVPDREGAKNIQYF
. TRBJ2-3 15 . TRBV4-3 TGCGCCAGCAGCCGGAACAGGGCAAGCACAGATACGCAGTATTTT CASSRNRASTDTQYF
many TRBJ2-3 15 . TRBV7-6 TGTGCCAGCAGCCCAATAGCTGTTCCCGCAGATACGCAGTATTTT CASSPIAVPADTQYF
many TRBJ2-3 15 TRBD1 TRBV7-2 TGTGCCAGCAGCTTAGACGGACAGGGACCAGATACGCAGTATTTT CASSLDGQGPDTQYF
. TRBJ2-5 16 . TRBV11-2 TGTGCCAGCAGCCCTAAGCCGGGACCGCAACAAGAGACCCAGTACTTC CASSPKPGPQQETQYF
. TRBJ1-4 18 TRBD1 TRBV18 TGTGCCAGCTCACCTGAGACAGGGATCTTGGCAACTAATGAAAAACTGTTTTTT CASSPETGILATNEKLFF
. TRBJ1-5 14 . TRBV12-3/TRBV12-4 TGTGCCAGCAGTTTGATGGCACAGAATCAGCCCCAGCATTTT CASSLMAQNQPQHF
few TRBJ2-3 16 TRBD1 TRBV7-9 TGTGCCAGCAGCCGATGGACAGGGGGTCGCACAGATACGCAGTATTTT CASSRWTGGRTDTQYF
. TRBJ2-7 13 TRBD1 TRBV27 TGTGCCAGCAGTTCCCGGACAGGGCGGGAGCAGTACTTC CASSSRTGREQYF
. TRBJ2-3 16 TRBD2 TRBV7-9 TGTGCCAGCAGCCTCTTAGCGGGGGGGCCCGAAGATATGCAGAATTTT CASSLLAGGPEDMQNF
few TRBJ2-1 13 . TRBV6-2/TRBV6-3 TGTGCCAGCAGCGCATCCAGGGTTGGTGAGCAGTTCTTC CASSASRVGEQFF
few TRBJ2-1 17 TRBD1 TRBV14 TGTGCCAGCAGCCAAGATCGCCGCGACAGGGGGCTGGGTGAGCAGTTCTTC CASSQDRRDRGLGEQFF
few TRBJ1-2 13 . TRBV12-3/TRBV12-4 TGTGCCAGCAGTGACGAGGGGAGACGAGGCTACACCTTC CASSDEGRRGYTF
. TRBJ2-5 14 TRBD2 TRBV20-1 TGCAGTGCTAGTCCTGGAGAGGCTAGCGGGGTAGAGTACTTC CSASPGEASGVEYF
. TRBJ2-5 14 TRBD2 TRBV7-6 TGTGCCAGCAGCGTAACAGCGGGGGGAGAGACCCAGTACTTC CASSVTAGGETQYF
many TRBJ2-7 17 . TRBV20-1 TGCAGTGCTTCGGCCTTCGATCGGTCAGGGCTTTCCTACGAGCAGTACTTC CSASAFDRSGLSYEQYF
. TRBJ2-3 19 TRBD2 TRBV12-5 TGTGCTAGTGGTTTGTACGAAAAGACTAGCGGGGGGGCCTTAGATACGCAGTATTTT CASGLYEKTSGGALDTQYF
. TRBJ2-3 16 . TRBV2 TGTGCCAGCAGTGAAGCGCGTGCCCTAAGCACAGATACGCAGTATTTT CASSEARALSTDTQYF
few TRBJ1-4 14 . TRBV19 TGTGCCAGTAGTCCCGGGACACCCAATGAAAAACTGTTTTTT CASSPGTPNEKLFF
few TRBJ1-1 13 . TRBV19 TGTGCCAGTAGTATACAGGGTCACGCTGAAGCTTTCTTT CASSIQGHAEAFF
. TRBJ1-5 14 . TRBV10-2 TGCGCCAGCTGCAGGGATTATAGCAATCAGCCCCAGCATTTT CASCRDYSNQPQHF
. TRBJ1-2 14 . TRBV5-5 TGTGCCAGCAGCTTAGAAGGAAACCTATATGGCTACACCTTC CASSLEGNLYGYTF
few TRBJ2-7 13 TRBD2 TRBV20-1 TGCAGTGCCACTAGCGGGGGGACCTACGAGCAGTACTTC CSATSGGTYEQYF